This T cell receptor (beta chain) was captured by sequencing in a study of Ad26.COV2.S vaccination and SARS-CoV-2 variants. Only in-frame clones appear in the TCRdb table, and some are missing; sequencing was by immunoSEQ multiplex PCR. The repertoire holds about 680,000 clones, with 70% to 90% as singletons. General study points: Substantial response breadth was reportedly seen for spike-specific CD8+ and CD4+ T cells after vaccination.

Turning to this clone: Its antigen is not identified.

Regarding treatment: some 19 received Ad26.COV2.S at low or high dose, single or two shots; about 5 received placebo; per-sample allocation not given. Following the first vaccine or placebo injection, samples were taken on day 63. Cohort 1b enrolled adults aged 18-55 years in Boston. The V gene lost 2 bases and the J gene lost 0 bases, with 8 bases spanning the gap. The CDR3 extends over 14 amino acids. The germline CDR1 and CDR2 sequences are GTSNPN and SVGIG (reference sequence). The sequencing here drew on peripheral blood, taken in a trial of Ad26.COV2.S vaccine versus placebo. The clonotype was recovered from a person aged 18-60 years who received the Ad26.COV2.S COVID-19 vaccine or a placebo. The V and J genes are TRBV30 and TRBJ1-3; D remains unclear. CDR3 DNA sequence: TGTGCCTGGAGTATCGGAAACTCTGGAAACACCATATATTTT. It encodes CAWSIGNSGNTIYF.